The 2 T cell receptor beta chains below come from one sample, sequenced in a study of regulatory dendritic cells for organ transplantation. The method was immunoSEQ multiplex PCR; TCRdb's version includes in-frame clones alone and lacks a portion of them. The sample holds 25,000 to 30,000 clones, roughly four fifths seen once. Specimen: naive CD4+ T cells from blood. Subset defined: CD45RA+ naive T cells. Source of these receptors: a human donor in good health.

This clone turned up a few times. The chain couples TRBV9 to TRBJ1-6; 8 bases are a match to TRBD1. CDR3 length: 15 amino acids. Germline lookup yields CDR1 SGDLS and CDR2 YYNGEE. V was pared by 0 bases and J by 9 bases, with 5 bases of the junction left unmatched. DNA of the CDR3: TGTGCCAGCAGCGTAGCTACAGGGGGAGGTTCACCCCTCCACTTT. Amino acid sequence: CASSVATGGGSPLHF.

The rearrangement links TRBV10-3 to TRBJ1-4; maybe TRBD1 (6 bases). Trimming took 4 bases from V and 2 from J, leaving 14 bases between them. Per germline, CDR1 ENHRY and CDR2 SYGVKD. The CDR3 is 16 residues long. CDR3 sequence reads: CAISGGGGRTNEKLFF. CDR3 DNA: TGTGCCATCAGTGGTGGGGGCGGACGGACTAATGAAAAACTGTTTTTT.